This record looks at one TCR beta chain sequence and its context. When the RNA was reverse transcribed, random hexamers were used with an input of roughly 0.5 to 1 ug. TCRdb reprocessed the immunoSEQ multiplex PCR reads via MiXCR and lists one record per CDR3 protein. The sample carries about 180,000 distinct CDR3 sequences, about 93% recorded once. The sample comes from a study of CD8 T cells in Susac syndrome. The CDR3 covers 16 residues. Looked up from germline, CDR1 is KGHDR and CDR2 is SFDVKD. Between the trimmed V and J ends, which lost 5 bases and 2 bases, there was a span of 17 bases. FACS enriched CD8+ TEMRA cells, while bulk CD8+ and CD4+ were negatively isolated.

The genes are TRBV24-1 and TRBJ2-5; tentatively, D is TRBD2 (7 bases). The TCR was taken from a human donor with Susac syndrome. Sequencing was performed on CD4+ T cells from PBMCs. In DNA, the CDR3 is TGTGCCACCAGTGGACCGAGAGGGGGGGATCAAGAGACCCAGTACTTC. It encodes CATSGPRGGDQETQYF.